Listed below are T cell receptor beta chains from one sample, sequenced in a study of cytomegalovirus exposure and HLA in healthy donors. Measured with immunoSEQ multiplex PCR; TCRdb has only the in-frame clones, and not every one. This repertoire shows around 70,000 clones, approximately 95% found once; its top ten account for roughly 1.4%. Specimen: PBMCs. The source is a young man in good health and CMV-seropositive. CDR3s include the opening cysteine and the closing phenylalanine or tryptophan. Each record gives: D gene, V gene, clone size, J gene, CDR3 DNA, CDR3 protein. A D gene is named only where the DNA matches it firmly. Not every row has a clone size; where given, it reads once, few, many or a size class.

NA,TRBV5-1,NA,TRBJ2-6,TGCGCCAGCAGCTCCACAGGTACGACTGGGGCCAACGTCCTGACTTTC,CASSSTGTTGANVLTF
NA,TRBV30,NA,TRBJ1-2,TGTGCCTGGAGCTCGCAAGGGGGTCGATATGGCTACACCTTC,CAWSSQGGRYGYTF
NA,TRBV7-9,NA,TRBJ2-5,TGTGCCAGCGGACAGCCCTCGGTGGGAGAGACCCAGTACTTC,CASGQPSVGETQYF
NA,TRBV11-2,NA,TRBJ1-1,TGTGCCAGCAGCTTAGGACAGATGAACACTGAAGCTTTCTTT,CASSLGQMNTEAFF
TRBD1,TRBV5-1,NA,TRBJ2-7,TGCGCCAGCAGCCAATGGGACAGGGGGCCCGAGCAGTACTTC,CASSQWDRGPEQYF
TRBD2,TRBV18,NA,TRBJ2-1,TGTGCCAGCTCACGGCAACTAGCGGGAGAGAACAATGAGCAGTTCTTC,CASSRQLAGENNEQFF
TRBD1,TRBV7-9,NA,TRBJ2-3,TGTGCCAGCAGCTTGAGAGGGGGCGAAGATACGCAGTATTTT,CASSLRGGEDTQYF
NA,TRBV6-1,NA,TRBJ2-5,TGTGCCGCGGGGGAGACCCAGTACTTC,CAAGETQYF
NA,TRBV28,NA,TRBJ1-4,TGTGCCAGCAGTTTGGGAGGAGTCGGTGAAAAACTGTTTTTT,CASSLGGVGEKLFF
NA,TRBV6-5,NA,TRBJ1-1,TGTGCCATCCTTACAGGTTTCACTGAAGCTTTCTTT,CAILTGFTEAFF
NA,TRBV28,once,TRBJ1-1,TGTGCCAGCAGTGTCGGAGGGGAAAACACTGAAGCTTTCTTT,CASSVGGENTEAFF
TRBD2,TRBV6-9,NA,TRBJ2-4,TGTGCCAGCAGTTATTATAAGATGGCGGGACTAGCGGGAGGGTTGGCCAAAAACATTCAGTACTTC,CASSYYKMAGLAGGLAKNIQYF
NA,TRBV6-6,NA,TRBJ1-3,TGTGCCAGCAGCAACAGCTACCTAGGGGTCAACACCATATATTTT,CASSNSYLGVNTIYF
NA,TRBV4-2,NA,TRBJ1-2,TGTGCCAGCAGCCACCACAGGGTCTGGTATGGCTACACCTTC,CASSHHRVWYGYTF
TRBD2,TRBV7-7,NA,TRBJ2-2,TGTGCTAGCAGCTTAGAACTAGCGGGAGACGGAGACCGCAACACCGGGGAGCTGTTTTTT,CASSLELAGDGDRNTGELFF
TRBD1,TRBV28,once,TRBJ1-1,TGTGCCAGCACCTACAGGGGGCGCACTGAAGCTTTCTTT,CASTYRGRTEAFF
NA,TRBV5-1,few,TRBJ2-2,TGCGCCAGCAGCTTGTGGTCGGTCCGGGGGGAGCTGTTTTTT,CASSLWSVRGELFF
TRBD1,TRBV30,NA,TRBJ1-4,TGTGCCTGGAATACCCCCGGGACAGGGCGTGAAAAACTGTTTTTT,CAWNTPGTGREKLFF
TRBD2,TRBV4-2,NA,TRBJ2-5,TGTGCCAGCAGCCCCGGGCTAGCGGAACAAGAGACCCAGTACTTC,CASSPGLAEQETQYF
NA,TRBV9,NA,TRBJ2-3,TGTGCCAGCAGCCCCGAATTTACTGTGGCAGATACGCAGTATTTT,CASSPEFTVADTQYF
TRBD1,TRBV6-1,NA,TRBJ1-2,TGTGCCAGCAATCAAGACAGGGCTTTTGGCTACACCTTC,CASNQDRAFGYTF
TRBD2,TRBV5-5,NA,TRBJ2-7,TGTGCCAGCTCTATAGCGGGAGGGCCCCACGAGCAGTACTTC,CASSIAGGPHEQYF
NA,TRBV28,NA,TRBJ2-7,TGTGCCAGCAGTTTAAAGGCAGGGCGCTACGAGCAGTACTTC,CASSLKAGRYEQYF
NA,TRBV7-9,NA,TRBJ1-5,TGTGCCAGCAGCTTAGGGGCAAATCAGCCCCAGCATTTT,CASSLGANQPQHF